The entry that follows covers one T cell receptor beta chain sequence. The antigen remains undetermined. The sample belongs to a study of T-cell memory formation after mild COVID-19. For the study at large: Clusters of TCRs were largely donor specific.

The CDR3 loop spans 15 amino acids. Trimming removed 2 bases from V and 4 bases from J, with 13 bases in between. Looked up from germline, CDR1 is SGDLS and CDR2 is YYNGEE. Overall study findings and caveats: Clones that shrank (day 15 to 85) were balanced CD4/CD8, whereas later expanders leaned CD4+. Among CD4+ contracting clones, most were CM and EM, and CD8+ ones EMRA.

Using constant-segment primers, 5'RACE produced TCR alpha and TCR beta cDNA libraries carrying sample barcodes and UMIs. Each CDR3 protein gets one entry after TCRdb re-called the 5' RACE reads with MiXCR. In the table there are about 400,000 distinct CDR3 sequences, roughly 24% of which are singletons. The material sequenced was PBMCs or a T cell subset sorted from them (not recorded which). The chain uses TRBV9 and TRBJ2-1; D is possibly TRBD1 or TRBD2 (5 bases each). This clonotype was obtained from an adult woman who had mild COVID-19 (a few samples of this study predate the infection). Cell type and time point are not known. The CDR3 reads CASSVVGRGYNEQFF. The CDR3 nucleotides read TGTGCCAGCAGCGTCGTGGGGCGCGGGTACAATGAGCAGTTCTTC.